This TCR beta chain was retrieved from a study of OX40 agonist ivuxolimab in advanced cancers. Study-level background: A mean age of around 63 years, range about 20 to 79, was recorded, and approximately 79% were male. Regarding the study as a whole: At 0.1 to 3.0 mg/kg, clonal expansion of CD4+ and CD8+ blood T cells had occurred by week 6. Those patients achieving a partial response at 0.1-3.0 mg/kg showed among the lowest clonal expansion.

Libraries were prepared by immunoSEQ multiplex PCR; TCRdb keeps only in-frame clonotypes and omits some of them. The sample shows 90,000 to 100,000 clones, 85% to 90% of them seen only once. This clone was picked up one time. As yet, its antigen is unknown. Germline V gene lookup returns CDR1 MDHEN and CDR2 SYDVKM. The CDR3 runs to 13 residues. With 3 bases removed from V and 2 bases from J, the gap between germline ends came to 5 bases. The chain joins TRBV28 to TRBJ2-1; D unclear. This receptor was taken from an adult with an advanced solid tumor such as melanoma, head and neck, liver or kidney cancer. Specimen: CD4+ or CD8+ T cells sorted from blood, collected in a trial of the OX40 agonist ivuxolimab. CDR3 coding DNA: TGTGCCAGCAGTTTTTATACCTACAATGAGCAGTTCTTC. Amino acid sequence: CASSFYTYNEQFF.